These T cell receptor beta chains were read from a single sample in a study of read filtering for tumor transcriptome and immune sequencing. TCRdb reprocessed the reads with MiXCR, giving one entry per CDR3 protein. The data contain 100,000 to 150,000 distinct CDR3 sequences, roughly 13% of them singletons. Specimen: a population of CD138-negative cells sorted from bone marrow. The receptors originated from a donor over 35 with multiple myeloma. The CDR3 runs from the conserved cysteine through the conserved F or W. D genes are given only for firm matches. Size values are once, few and many counts, or a class for expanded clones, and some rows have none.

-,12,TRBJ2-5,-,TRBV29-1,CSVVPSQETQYF,TGCAGCGTTGTACCCAGCCAAGAGACCCAGTACTTC
TRBD1,16,TRBJ2-7,-,TRBV5-1,CASSYQSGTGSYEQYF,TGCGCCAGCAGCTACCAATCCGGGACAGGATCCTACGAGCAGTACTTC
-,12,TRBJ1-5,many,TRBV7-2,CASSENSQPQHF,TGTGCCAGCAGCGAAAACTCTCAGCCCCAGCATTTT
TRBD2,17,TRBJ2-5,many,TRBV10-1,CASSESKSGIIQETQYF,TGCGCCAGCAGTGAGTCGAAGAGCGGGATTATCCAAGAGACCCAGTACTTC
TRBD1,14,TRBJ1-1,many,TRBV29-1,CSVTDRGRNTEAFF,TGCAGCGTTACGGACAGGGGGAGGAACACTGAAGCTTTCTTT
TRBD2,15,TRBJ2-7,many,TRBV12-3/TRBV12-4,CASSEQTSGNYEQYF,TGTGCCAGCAGTGAACAGACTAGCGGGAACTACGAGCAGTACTTC
TRBD2,16,TRBJ2-1,many,TRBV9,CASSPRTSGRAGPEFF,TGTGCCAGCAGCCCTCGGACTAGCGGGAGGGCTGGACCCGAGTTCTTC
-,15,TRBJ2-1,many,TRBV27,CASSLFPNSYNEQFF,TGTGCCAGCAGTTTATTCCCCAACTCCTACAATGAGCAGTTCTTC
TRBD2,18,TRBJ2-1,many,TRBV6-6,CASIGSQLAGETYNEQFF,TGTGCCAGCATCGGATCCCAACTAGCGGGAGAGACCTACAATGAGCAGTTCTTC
-,12,TRBJ2-1,many,TRBV7-3,CASSSKVNEQFF,TGTGCCAGCAGCTCCAAGGTGAATGAGCAGTTCTTC
TRBD1,19,TRBJ2-2,many,TRBV20-1,CSARDGLGTGGSNTGELFF,TGCAGTGCTAGAGATGGTCTCGGGACAGGGGGCTCCAACACCGGGGAGCTGTTTTTT
-,16,TRBJ2-1,many,TRBV12-3/TRBV12-4,CASSFLSPGAYNEQFF,TGTGCCAGCAGTTTCCTCAGTCCTGGGGCCTACAATGAGCAGTTCTTC
TRBD2,14,TRBJ2-1,many,TRBV9,CASSVRREFDEQFF,TGTGCCAGCAGCGTAAGGCGGGAGTTTGATGAGCAGTTCTTC
-,16,TRBJ1-5,many,TRBV2,CASSVTDSYSNQPQHF,TGTGCCAGCAGTGTCACCGACAGTTATAGCAATCAGCCCCAGCATTTT
TRBD2,14,TRBJ2-1,many,TRBV29-1,CSVLGTSGSNEQFF,TGCAGCGTTTTAGGGACTAGCGGGAGTAATGAGCAGTTCTTC
TRBD1,14,TRBJ1-1,-,TRBV5-1,CASSPWTGVTEAFF,TGCGCCAGCAGCCCATGGACAGGGGTTACTGAAGCTTTCTTT
TRBD1,14,TRBJ1-2,many,TRBV12-3/TRBV12-4,CASKPGQGVYGYTF,TGTGCCAGCAAACCGGGACAGGGGGTCTATGGCTACACCTTC
-,17,TRBJ1-3,-,TRBV12-3/TRBV12-4,CASRNRRISSSGNTIYF,TGTGCCAGCAGGAACAGGAGAATCTCCTCCTCTGGAAACACCATATATTTT
-,15,TRBJ2-3,many,TRBV5-1,CASSLEDRIRDTQYF,TGCGCCAGCAGCTTGGAAGACAGGATCAGAGATACGCAGTATTTT
TRBD2,15,TRBJ2-7,many,TRBV14,CASSQWAGASYEQYF,TGTGCCAGCAGCCAGTGGGCGGGAGCATCCTACGAGCAGTACTTC
TRBD1,14,TRBJ2-5,-,TRBV11-2,CASSLVGQEETQYF,TGTGCCAGCAGCTTAGTGGGACAGGAAGAGACCCAGTACTTC
TRBD2,16,TRBJ2-1,many,TRBV20-1,CSAGIAGASSYNEQFF,TGCAGTGCTGGTATAGCGGGAGCTTCCTCCTACAATGAGCAGTTCTTC
-,14,TRBJ2-7,many,TRBV10-1,CASSEGRGHYEQYF,TGCGCCAGCAGTGAGGGCAGGGGCCACTACGAGCAGTACTTC
TRBD1,15,TRBJ1-6,many,TRBV2,CASSETGTDVSPLHF,TGTGCCAGCAGCGAGACAGGGACCGACGTTTCACCCCTCCACTTT
-,12,TRBJ1-1,many,TRBV10-2,CASTGEGTEAFF,TGCGCCAGCACAGGGGAGGGCACTGAAGCTTTCTTT
-,15,TRBJ2-7,many,TRBV5-1,CASSLDGSLTYEQYF,TGCGCCAGCAGCTTGGACGGCAGCCTAACCTACGAGCAGTACTTC
-,13,TRBJ1-5,-,TRBV29-1,CSVGWQANQPQHF,TGCAGCGTTGGTTGGCAGGCTAATCAGCCCCAGCATTTT
-,14,TRBJ1-1,-,TRBV14,CASSPAGRRSEAFF,TGTGCCAGCAGCCCGGCGGGACGAAGGTCTGAAGCTTTCTTT
-,15,TRBJ1-1,many,TRBV7-2,CASSSYTRMNTEAFF,TGTGCCAGCAGCTCCTATACCAGGATGAACACTGAAGCTTTCTTT
TRBD1,14,TRBJ1-2,few,TRBV25-1,CASSATGNSYGYTF,TGTGCCAGCAGTGCGACAGGGAATAGCTATGGCTACACCTTC
-,16,TRBJ2-7,few,TRBV6-2/TRBV6-3,CASSSGTATSSYEQYF,TGTGCCAGCAGTTCCGGGACGGCCACAAGCTCCTACGAGCAGTACTTC
TRBD1,16,TRBJ1-1,many,TRBV7-9,CASSPPGQGRNTEAFF,TGTGCCAGCAGCCCACCGGGACAGGGAAGGAACACTGAAGCTTTCTTT
-,14,TRBJ1-5,few,TRBV7-9,CASSATLANQPQHF,TGTGCCAGCAGCGCCACTCTGGCTAATCAGCCCCAGCATTTT
TRBD2,16,TRBJ2-2,once,TRBV6-6,CASSSPGLAATGELFF,TGTGCCAGCAGTTCTCCGGGACTAGCGGCCACCGGGGAGCTGTTTTTT
TRBD2,15,TRBJ2-3,many,TRBV7-9,CASSRPGGGVDTQYF,TGTGCCAGCAGCAGACCGGGGGGGGGCGTGGATACGCAGTATTTT
-,14,TRBJ1-1,once,TRBV30,CACSLSAGYTEAFF,TGTGCCTGTAGTCTATCAGCGGGATACACTGAAGCTTTCTTT